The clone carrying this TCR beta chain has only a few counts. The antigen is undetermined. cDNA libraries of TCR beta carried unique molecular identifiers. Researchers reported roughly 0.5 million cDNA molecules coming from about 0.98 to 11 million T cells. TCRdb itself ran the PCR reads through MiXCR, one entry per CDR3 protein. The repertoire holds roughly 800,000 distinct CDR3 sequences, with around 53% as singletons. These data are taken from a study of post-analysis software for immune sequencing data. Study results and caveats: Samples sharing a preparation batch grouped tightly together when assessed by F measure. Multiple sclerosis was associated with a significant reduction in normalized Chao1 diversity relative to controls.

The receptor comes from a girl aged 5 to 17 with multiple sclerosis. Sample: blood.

DNA for the CDR3: TGTGCCAGCTCACCCGGACCAGACGAGCACTACACAGATACGCAGTATTTT. Residues: CASSPGPDEHYTDTQYF. The V gene is TRBV18, the J gene TRBJ2-3, with D unclear. Trimming cost V 3 bases and J 2 bases, with 18 bases left between them. This CDR3 is 17 amino acids long. Germline assignment: CDR1 KGHSH and CDR2 LQKENI. The whole variable domain, filled in from reference TRBV18 and TRBJ2-3, reads NAGVMQNPRHLVRRRGQEARLRCSPMKGHSHVYWYRQLPEEGLKFMVYLQKENIIDESGMPKERFSAEFPKEGPSILRIQQVVRGDSAAYFCASSPGPDEHYTDTQYFGPGTRLTVL.